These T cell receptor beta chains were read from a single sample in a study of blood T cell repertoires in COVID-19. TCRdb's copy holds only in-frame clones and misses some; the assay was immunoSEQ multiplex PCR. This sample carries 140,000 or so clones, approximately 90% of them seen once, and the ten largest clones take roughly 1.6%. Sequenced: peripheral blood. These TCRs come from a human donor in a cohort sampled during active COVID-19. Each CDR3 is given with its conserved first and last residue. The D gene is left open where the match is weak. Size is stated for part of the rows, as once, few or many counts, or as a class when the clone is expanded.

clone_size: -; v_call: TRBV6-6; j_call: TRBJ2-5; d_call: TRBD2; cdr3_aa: CASSATSGGVQETQYF; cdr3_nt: TGTGCCAGCAGTGCCACTAGCGGGGGGGTTCAAGAGACCCAGTACTTC
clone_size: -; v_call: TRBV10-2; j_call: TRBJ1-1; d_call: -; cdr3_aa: CASSEVAPRTFF; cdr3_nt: TGCGCCAGCAGTGAGGTGGCTCCCCGAACTTTCTTT
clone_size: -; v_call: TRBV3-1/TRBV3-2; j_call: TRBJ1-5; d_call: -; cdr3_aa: CASSQDPPGKNQPQHF; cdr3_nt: TGTGCCAGCAGCCAAGATCCGCCAGGGAAGAATCAGCCCCAGCATTTT
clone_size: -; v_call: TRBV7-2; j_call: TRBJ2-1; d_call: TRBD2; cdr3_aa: CASSSGLAGGHEQFF; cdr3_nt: TGTGCCAGCAGCTCCGGACTAGCGGGGGGCCATGAGCAGTTCTTC
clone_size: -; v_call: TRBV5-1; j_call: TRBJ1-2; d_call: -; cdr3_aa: CASREGIDGHTF; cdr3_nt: TGCGCCAGCCGGGAAGGGATTGATGGCCACACCTTC
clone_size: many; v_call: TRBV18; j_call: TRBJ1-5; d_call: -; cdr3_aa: CASSPSQVSNQPQHF; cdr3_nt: TGTGCCAGCTCACCTTCACAGGTGAGCAATCAGCCCCAGCATTTT
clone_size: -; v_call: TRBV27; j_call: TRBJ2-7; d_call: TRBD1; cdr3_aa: CASKGQNYEQYF; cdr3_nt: TGTGCCAGCAAGGGACAGAACTACGAGCAGTACTTC
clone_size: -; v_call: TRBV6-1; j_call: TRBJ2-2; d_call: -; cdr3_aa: CASSAYRGAGTGELFF; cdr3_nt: TGTGCCAGCAGTGCGTACCGAGGCGCGGGAACCGGGGAGCTGTTTTTT
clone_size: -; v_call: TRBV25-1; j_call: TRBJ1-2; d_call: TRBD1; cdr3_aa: CASSEFSAGGGYTF; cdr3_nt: TGTGCCAGCAGTGAATTTAGTGCAGGGGGAGGCTACACCTTC
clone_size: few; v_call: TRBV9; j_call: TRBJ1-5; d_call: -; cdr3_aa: CASSGGGGINQPQHF; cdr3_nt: TGTGCCAGCAGCGGGGGCGGGGGCATCAATCAGCCCCAGCATTTT
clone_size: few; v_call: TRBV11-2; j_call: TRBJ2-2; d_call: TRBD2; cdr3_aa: CASSSGAGLNTGELFF; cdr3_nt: TGTGCCAGCAGCTCGGGAGCGGGGCTGAACACCGGGGAGCTGTTTTTT
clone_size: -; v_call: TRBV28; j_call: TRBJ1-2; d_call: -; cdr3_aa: CASSLGAIGYTF; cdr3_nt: TGTGCCAGCAGTTTAGGGGCAATTGGCTACACCTTC
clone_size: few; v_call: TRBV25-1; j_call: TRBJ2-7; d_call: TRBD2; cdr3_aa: CASRSGGRPEQYF; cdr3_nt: TGTGCCAGCAGGAGCGGGGGTCGTCCGGAGCAGTACTTC
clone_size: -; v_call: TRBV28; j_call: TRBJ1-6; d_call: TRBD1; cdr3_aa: CASSPWTGDSPLHF; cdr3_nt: TGTGCCAGCAGTCCGTGGACAGGAGATTCACCCCTCCACTTT
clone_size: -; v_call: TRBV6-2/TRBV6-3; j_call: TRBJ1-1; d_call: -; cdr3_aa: CASSWAGERTEAFF; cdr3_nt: TGTGCCAGCAGTTGGGCAGGGGAGAGGACTGAAGCTTTCTTT
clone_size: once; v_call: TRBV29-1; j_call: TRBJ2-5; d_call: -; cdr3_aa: CSVSAGVQETQYF; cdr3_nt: TGCAGCGTTTCAGCAGGGGTCCAAGAGACCCAGTACTTC
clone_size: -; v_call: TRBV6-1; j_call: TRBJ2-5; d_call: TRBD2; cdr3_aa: CASSENSGGAFGSKETQYF; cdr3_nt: TGTGCCAGCAGTGAAAACAGCGGGGGGGCCTTCGGGTCAAAAGAGACCCAGTACTTC
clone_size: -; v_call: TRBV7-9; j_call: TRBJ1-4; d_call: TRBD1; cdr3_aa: CASNSRDSFNEKLFF; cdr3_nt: TGTGCCAGCAACTCCCGGGACAGCTTCAATGAAAAACTGTTTTTT
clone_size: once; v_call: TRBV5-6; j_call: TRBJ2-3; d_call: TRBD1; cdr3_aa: CASSLAQGVTDTQYF; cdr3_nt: TGTGCCAGCAGCTTGGCCCAGGGGGTTACAGATACGCAGTATTTT
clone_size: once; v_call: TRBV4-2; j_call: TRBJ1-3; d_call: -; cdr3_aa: CASSQDPGVWSGNTIYF; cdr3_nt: TGTGCCAGCAGCCAAGACCCCGGGGTATGGTCTGGAAACACCATATATTTT
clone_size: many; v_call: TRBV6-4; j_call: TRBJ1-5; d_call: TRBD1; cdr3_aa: CASSPDRTGEYSNQPQHF; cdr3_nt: TGTGCCAGCAGCCCCGACCGGACAGGGGAATATAGCAATCAGCCCCAGCATTTT
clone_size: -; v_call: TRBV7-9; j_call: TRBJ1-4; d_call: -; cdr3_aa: CASSFRQGEEKLFF; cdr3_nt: TGTGCCAGCAGCTTCCGGCAGGGTGAAGAAAAACTGTTTTTT
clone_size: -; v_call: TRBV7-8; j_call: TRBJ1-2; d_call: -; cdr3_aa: CASSLAGLTHGYTF; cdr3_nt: TGTGCCAGCAGCTTAGCGGGACTCACTCACGGGTACACCTTC
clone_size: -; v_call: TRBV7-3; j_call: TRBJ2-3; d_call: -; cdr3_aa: CASSPSGRDTQYF; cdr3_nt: TGTGCCAGCAGCCCTAGTGGTAGAGATACGCAGTATTTT
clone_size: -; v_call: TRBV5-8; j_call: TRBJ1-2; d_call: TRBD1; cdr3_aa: CASRQGAFYGYTF; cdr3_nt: TGTGCCAGCAGGCAGGGGGCCTTCTATGGCTACACCTTC
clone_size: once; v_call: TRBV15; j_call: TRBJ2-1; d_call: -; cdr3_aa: CATRRPGTNEQFF; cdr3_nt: TGTGCCACCAGGAGACCGGGAACCAATGAGCAGTTCTTC